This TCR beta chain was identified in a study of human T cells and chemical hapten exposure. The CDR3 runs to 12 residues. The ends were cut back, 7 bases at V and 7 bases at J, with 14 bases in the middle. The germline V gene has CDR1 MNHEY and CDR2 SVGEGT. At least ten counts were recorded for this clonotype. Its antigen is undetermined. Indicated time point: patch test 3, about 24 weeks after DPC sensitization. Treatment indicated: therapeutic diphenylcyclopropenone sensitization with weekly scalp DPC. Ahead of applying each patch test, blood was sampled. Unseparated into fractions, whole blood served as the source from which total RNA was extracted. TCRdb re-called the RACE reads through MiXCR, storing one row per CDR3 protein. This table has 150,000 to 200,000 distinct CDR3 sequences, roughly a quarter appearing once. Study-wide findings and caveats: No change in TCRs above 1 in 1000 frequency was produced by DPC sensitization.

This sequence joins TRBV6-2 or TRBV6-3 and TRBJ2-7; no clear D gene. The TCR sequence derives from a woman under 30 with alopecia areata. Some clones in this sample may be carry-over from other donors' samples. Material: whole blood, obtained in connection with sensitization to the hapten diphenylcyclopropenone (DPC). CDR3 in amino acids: CASTRQPKEQYF. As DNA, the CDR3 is TGTGCCAGCACCAGACAACCTAAGGAGCAGTACTTC.